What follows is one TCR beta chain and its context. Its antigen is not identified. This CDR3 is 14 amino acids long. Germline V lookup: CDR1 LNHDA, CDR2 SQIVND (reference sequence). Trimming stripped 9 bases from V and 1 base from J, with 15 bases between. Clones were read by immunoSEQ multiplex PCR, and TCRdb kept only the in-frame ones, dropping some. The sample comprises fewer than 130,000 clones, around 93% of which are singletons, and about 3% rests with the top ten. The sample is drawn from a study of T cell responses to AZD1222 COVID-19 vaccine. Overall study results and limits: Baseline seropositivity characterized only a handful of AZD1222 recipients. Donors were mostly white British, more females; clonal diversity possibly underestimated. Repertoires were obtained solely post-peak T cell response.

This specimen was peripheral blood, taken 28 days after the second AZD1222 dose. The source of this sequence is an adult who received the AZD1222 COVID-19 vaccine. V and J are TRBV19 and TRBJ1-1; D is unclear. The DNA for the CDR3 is TGTGCCAGCAAAATCGACACCGAGAACACTGAAGCTTTCTTT. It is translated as CASKIDTENTEAFF.